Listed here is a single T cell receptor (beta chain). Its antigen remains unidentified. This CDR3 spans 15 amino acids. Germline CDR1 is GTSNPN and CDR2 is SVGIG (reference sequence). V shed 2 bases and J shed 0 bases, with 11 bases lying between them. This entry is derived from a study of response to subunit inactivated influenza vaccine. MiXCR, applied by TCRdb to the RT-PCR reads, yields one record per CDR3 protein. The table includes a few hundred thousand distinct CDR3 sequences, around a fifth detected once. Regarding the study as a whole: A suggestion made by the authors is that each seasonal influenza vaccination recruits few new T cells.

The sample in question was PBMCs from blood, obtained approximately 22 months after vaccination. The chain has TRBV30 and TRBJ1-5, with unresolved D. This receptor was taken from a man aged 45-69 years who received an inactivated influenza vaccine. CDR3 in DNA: TGTGCCTGGAGTCTTCCGATCTATAGCAATCAGCCCCAGCATTTT. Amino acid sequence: CAWSLPIYSNQPQHF.